This passage covers 19 T cell receptor beta chains from one sample sequenced in a study of regulatory T cells in long-lasting Graves disease. Arm-PCR of CDR3 regions and iRepertoire HTBI primers were used to build TCR beta libraries. TCRdb passed the multiplex PCR reads through MiXCR, listing each CDR3 protein once. The repertoire has about half a million distinct CDR3 sequences, roughly 23% of them found once; the top ten carry under 15%. Time point noted: persistent/refractory GD, antithyroid drugs over 5 years with positive TRAb. After RNA was extracted from PBMCs, the TCR library was made from it. The material sequenced was peripheral blood mononuclear cells (PBMCs), taken when the disease was refractory, from a patient treated with antithyroid drugs. The receptors here all came from a female donor with Graves disease.

On this clonotype: A much larger clone sits a single nucleotide away, making a read error possible. The CDR3 region has the DNA TGTGCCAGCAGCACCGGGACAGGCAGCTTTTGGGATTCACCCCTCCACTTT. Its protein is CASSTGTGSFWDSPLHF. The V gene is TRBV28, the J gene TRBJ1-6, with 8 bases identical to TRBD1. The junction had 15 bases not matched to a gene; V was cut back by 6 bases and J by 8 bases. There are 17 residues in the CDR3. The germline V gene has CDR1 MDHEN and CDR2 SYDVKM.

The J gene is TRBJ2-7, the V gene TRBV20-1; 9 bases match TRBD2. Germline lookup yields CDR1 DFQATT and CDR2 SNEGSKA (reference sequence). The CDR3 length is 15 residues. J gave up 4 bases and V 5 bases, and 12 bases lay outside the gene matches. CDR3 sequence (DNA): TGCAGTGCTCCCGAAGTAGCGGGAGCGAGGTACGAGCAGTACTTC. Translating gives CSAPEVAGARYEQYF.

This clonotype appeared many times. V usage is TRBV6-1 and J usage is TRBJ1-2, with 12 positions matching TRBD1. The junction had 6 bases not matched to a gene; V was cut back by 6 bases and J by 7 bases. There are 14 residues in the CDR3. Germline-derived CDR1 and CDR2 are MNHNS and SASEGT. CDR3 residues: CASRKGQGAGGYTF. The CDR3 nucleotides are TGTGCCAGCAGAAAGGGACAGGGGGCCGGTGGCTACACCTTC.

The chain employs TRBV11-2 and TRBJ2-7; D not certain. The CDR3 is made up of 14 amino acids. Per the germline V gene, CDR1 is SGHAT and CDR2 is FQNNGV. Trimming left V 1 base short and J 5 bases short, with 12 bases between. In DNA, the CDR3 is TGTGCCAGCAGCTTAGGGCAGTCCGTCCACGAGCAGTACTTC. Translation: CASSLGQSVHEQYF.

This clonotype was observed many times. The rearrangement joins TRBV29-1 to TRBJ1-5; no definite D call. V gave up 4 bases and J gave up 4 bases, with 11 bases separating them. Germline V gene data show CDR1 as SQVTM and CDR2 as ANQGSEA. The CDR3 sequence is 13 residues long. CDR3 region: CSVVGTANQPQHF. The CDR3 nucleotides are TGCAGCGTTGTAGGCACAGCAAATCAGCCCCAGCATTTT. Complete variable domain (other parts from reference TRBV29-1 and TRBJ1-5): SAVISQKPSRDICQRGTSLTIQCQVDSQVTMMFWYRQQPGQSLTLIATANQGSEATYESGFVIDKFPISRPNLTFSTLTVSNMSPEDSSIYLCSVVGTANQPQHFGDGTRLSIL.

In this sample, this clonotype turned up many times. In nucleotides, the CDR3 is TGTGCCAGCAGTGAAGATGGAGGGCAGACTGAAGCTTTCTTT. The encoded protein is CASSEDGGQTEAFF. V gene TRBV2 combines with J gene TRBJ1-1, with D unresolved. CDR3 length: 14 residues. With 1 base removed from V and 5 bases from J, the gap between germline ends came to 11 bases. Germline V gives CDR1 SNHLY, CDR2 FYNNEI.

This clonotype has a count of ten or more. This chain links TRBV27 with TRBJ2-7; weak D call: TRBD2 (6 bases). CDR3 length: 15 amino acids. CDR1 MNHEY and CDR2 SMNVEV come from the germline V gene (reference sequence). V was clipped by 5 bases and J by 1 base, with 15 bases between them. For the CDR3, the DNA is TGTGCCAGCAGTGACTCCCCGGGACTGTCCTACGAGCAGTACTTC. Protein sequence: CASSDSPGLSYEQYF.

This clonotype was observed a few times. This chain joins TRBV5-1 and TRBJ1-1; no reliable D call. Germline CDR1 reads SGHRS; CDR2 reads YFSETQ. This CDR3 is 14 amino acids long. The V end lost 0 bases, the J end lost 7 bases, and 13 bases lay between the germline ends. In nucleotides, the CDR3 is TGCGCCAGCAGCTTGGAAGGCAGTCTCGGTGAAGCTTTCTTT. It codes for CASSLEGSLGEAFF.

As regards this clonotype: Its ends do not fully match the called genes, so a read error is possible. The chain links TRBV7-9 to TRBJ2-7; D possibly corresponds to TRBD2 (5 bases). The germline V gene has CDR1 SEHNR and CDR2 FQNEAQ (reference sequence). The CDR3 has 12 amino acids. The CDR3: CASSSGRAERYF. The CDR3 region has the DNA TGTGCCAGCAGCTCCGGGCGGGCGGAGCGGTACTTC.

J is TRBJ2-3 and V is TRBV27; D is possibly TRBD1 or TRBD2 (5 bases each). Trimming took 6 bases from V and 0 from J, leaving 16 bases between them. CDR1 and CDR2 from the germline V gene are MNHEY and SMNVEV (reference sequence). This CDR3 comprises 16 residues. The CDR3 spells CASSSMRGDSTDTQYF. CDR3 in DNA: TGTGCCAGCAGCTCTATGAGGGGCGATAGCACAGATACGCAGTATTTT.

In its sample, this clonotype was seen many times. The chain links TRBV5-1 to TRBJ1-2; D not certain. Trimming took off 0 bases at V and 7 bases at J, with 13 bases between the two ends. This CDR3 spans 14 amino acids. Germline CDR1 and CDR2: SGHRS and YFSETQ. CDR3: CASSLDGPLAGYTF. CDR3 sequence (DNA): TGCGCCAGCAGCTTGGACGGACCTCTAGCTGGCTACACCTTC.

Ten or more counts support this clonotype. The chain employs TRBV7-2 and TRBJ2-7, with 14 bases fitting TRBD2. Germline CDR1 reads SGHTA; CDR2 reads FQGNSA. Trimming removed 3 bases from V and 6 bases from J; junction bases left unmatched: 7. This CDR3 has 16 residues. Written as DNA, the CDR3 is TGTGCCAGCAGCTTGGGGGGACTAGCGGGAGTAATCGAGCAGTACTTC. Protein product: CASSLGGLAGVIEQYF. The full variable domain, with the rest looked up from reference TRBV7-2 and TRBJ2-7, is GAGVSQSPSNKVTEKGKDVELRCDPISGHTALYWYRQSLGQGLEFLIYFQGNSAPDKSGLPSDRFSAERTGGSVSTLTIQRTQQEDSAVYLCASSLGGLAGVIEQYFGPGTRLTVT.

J is TRBJ1-5 and V is TRBV28, with D unresolved. Trimming cost V 5 bases and J 3 bases, with 17 bases left between them. The CDR3 has 16 residues. Germline CDR1 MDHEN, CDR2 SYDVKM. The CDR3 protein is CASSIPGSGLNQPQHF. The CDR3 DNA follows: TGTGCCAGCAGTATCCCGGGATCGGGCCTCAATCAGCCCCAGCATTTT.

This clonotype was recorded many times. The chain employs TRBV11-2 and TRBJ1-1; tentative D call: TRBD1 (5 bases). The CDR3 runs 14 residues. The V gene lost 7 bases and the J gene lost 4 bases, with 16 bases spanning the gap. Per the germline V gene, CDR1 is SGHAT and CDR2 is FQNNGV. The CDR3 reads CASTSTGALTEAFF. CDR3 DNA sequence: TGTGCCAGCACCTCAACCGGGGCGCTCACTGAAGCTTTCTTT.

Only a few counts were recorded for this clonotype. J is TRBJ2-7 and V is TRBV20-1, with 9 bases aligning to TRBD1. In germline, CDR1 is DFQATT, CDR2 SNEGSKA (reference sequence). The CDR3 has 15 residues. Trimming removed 2 bases from V and 1 base from J; junction bases left unmatched: 6. CDR3 residues: CSARNTGGWSYEQYF. The CDR3 coding sequence is TGCAGTGCTAGAAATACAGGGGGCTGGTCCTACGAGCAGTACTTC.

This clonotype appeared a few times. This chain joins TRBV20-1 and TRBJ2-7; D call uncertain. The CDR3 length is 13 residues. Germline V gene data show CDR1 as DFQATT and CDR2 as SNEGSKA (reference sequence). Trimming shortened V by 1 base and J by 4 bases, and 11 bases separated the two germline ends. CDR3 nucleotides: TGCAGTGCTAGAGGTGGGATAGGATACGAGCAGTACTTC. It translates to CSARGGIGYEQYF.

This clonotype was seen only a few times. This chain uses TRBV7-9 with TRBJ1-1; no clear D. The germline V gene has CDR1 SEHNR and CDR2 FQNEAQ (reference sequence). With 3 bases removed from V and 7 bases from J, the gap between germline ends came to 9 bases. CDR3 length equals 12 residues. CDR3 sequence (DNA): TGTGCCAGCAGCTTGCCCCGAAGTGAAGCTTTCTTT. It translates to CASSLPRSEAFF.

This clonotype was detected a few times. The rearrangement joins TRBV20-1 to TRBJ2-7, with D possibly TRBD2 on 5 matching bases. The V end was cut by 3 bases, the J end by 0 bases, with 12 bases between. Per germline, CDR1 DFQATT and CDR2 SNEGSKA (reference sequence). The CDR3 totals 14 residues. CDR3 in amino acids: CSASPSLSSYEQYF. Written as DNA, the CDR3 is TGCAGTGCTAGCCCTAGCCTTAGCTCCTACGAGCAGTACTTC.

This clonotype occurred many times. The V call is TRBV28, the J call TRBJ2-7, with D maybe TRBD2 (6 bases). Per the germline V gene, CDR1 is MDHEN and CDR2 is SYDVKM. V was shortened by 10 bases and J by 2 bases, with 18 bases between the two germline ends. The CDR3 spans 14 residues. The CDR3 DNA reads TGTGCCACCCTAAACCGGGACTCGACCTACGAGCAGTACTTC. It is translated as CATLNRDSTYEQYF.